The 2 T cell receptor beta chains below come from one sample, sequenced in a study of CD8 T cells in ankylosing spondylitis. TCRdb re-called the 5' RACE reads with MiXCR, one entry per CDR3 protein. The sample has about 340,000 distinct CDR3 sequences, 20% seen once. The sample consisted of blood, either unsorted or a sorted T cell fraction (not recorded which). Receptors originate from a male donor with ankylosing spondylitis or in good health (not recorded which).

The chain links TRBV30 to TRBJ2-3; D gene ambiguous. The CDR3 is 14 residues long. V was shortened by 1 base and J by 0 bases, with 8 bases between the two germline ends. Germline values: CDR1 GTSNPN, CDR2 SVGIG (reference sequence). The CDR3: CAWSATTSTDTQYF. As DNA, the CDR3 is TGTGCCTGGAGTGCGACAACCAGCACAGATACGCAGTATTTT.

The genes are TRBV20-1 and TRBJ2-5; D gene uncertain. Trimming shortened V by 5 bases and J by 5 bases, and 9 bases separated the two germline ends. CDR3 size: 11 residues. Germline V gene lookup returns CDR1 DFQATT and CDR2 SNEGSKA (reference sequence). The CDR3 protein is CSAQHGETQYF. For the CDR3, the DNA is TGCAGTGCTCAACACGGGGAGACCCAGTACTTC.